This entry lists 6 T cell receptor beta chains sequenced from one sample in a study of memory CD4+ T cells and cytomegalovirus serostatus. The sort gate was single viable CD3+CD4+CD8-CD45RO+ cells for memory CD4+ T cells. TCRdb's copy holds only in-frame clones and misses some; the assay was immunoSEQ multiplex PCR. The table lists roughly 40,000 clones, 60% to 85% of them singletons. Input material: memory CD4+ T cells from blood. The origin of the receptors is an adult in good health and CMV-seronegative.

The chain uses TRBV14 and TRBJ1-2; TRBD1 matches 7 bases. This CDR3 has 15 residues. V was clipped by 8 bases and J by 4 bases; unmatched bases: 13. Germline CDR1 and CDR2: SGHDN and FVKESK. The CDR3 nucleotides read TGTGCCAGCCCCTCCGGGACAGAGAGGATCTATGGCTACACCTTC. Amino acids: CASPSGTERIYGYTF. The whole variable domain, filled in from reference TRBV14 and TRBJ1-2, reads EAGVTQFPSHSVIEKGQTVTLRCDPISGHDNLYWYRRVMGKEIKFLLHFVKESKQDESGMPNNRFLAERTGGTYSTLKVQPAELEDSGVYFCASPSGTERIYGYTFGSGTRLTVV.

This clone was observed a handful of times. V is TRBV5-4 and J is TRBJ1-2; D not resolved. V gave up 4 bases and J gave up 5 bases, with 24 bases separating them. CDR1 is SGHNT, CDR2 YYREEE, per germline (reference sequence). CDR3 length equals 17 residues. The CDR3 region is CASSPLTEHPTDYGYTF. CDR3 DNA: TGTGCCAGCAGCCCCCTGACGGAACACCCTACCGATTATGGCTACACCTTC.

This chain joins TRBV7-2 and TRBJ2-5; weak D call: TRBD2 (6 bases). V lost 5 bases and J 13 bases, leaving 17 bases between the germline ends. Germline V lookup: CDR1 SGHTA, CDR2 FQGNSA. This CDR3 contains 12 residues. The CDR3 DNA follows: TGTGCCAGCAGCCGTGACCGGGGGAGTGGGTACTTC. It yields the protein CASSRDRGSGYF. Full variable domain (rest looked up from reference TRBV7-2 and TRBJ2-5): GAGVSQSPSNKVTEKGKDVELRCDPISGHTALYWYRQSLGQGLEFLIYFQGNSAPDKSGLPSDRFSAERTGGSVSTLTIQRTQQEDSAVYLCASSRDRGSGYFGPGTRLLVL.

The chain uses TRBV5-6 and TRBJ2-2; TRBD1 is a possible D gene (6 bases). Looked up from germline, CDR1 is SGHDT and CDR2 is YYEEEE. The CDR3 has 17 amino acids. V was pared by 4 bases and J by 10 bases, with 26 bases between. CDR3 sequence reads: CASSRRTERSPGEELFF. In nucleotides, the CDR3 is TGTGCCAGCAGCCGACGGACAGAAAGGTCACCGGGTGAGGAGCTGTTTTTT. Filled out from reference TRBV5-6 and TRBJ2-2, the complete variable domain reads DAGVTQSPTHLIKTRGQQVTLRCSPKSGHDTVSWYQQALGQGPQFIFQYYEEEERQRGNFPDRFSGHQFPNYSSELNVNALLLGDSALYLCASSRRTERSPGEELFFGEGSRLTVL.

V and J are TRBV2 and TRBJ1-4; 7 bases line up with TRBD1. CDR1 and CDR2 from the germline V gene are SNHLY and FYNNEI. J gave up 11 bases and V 7 bases, and 4 bases lay outside the gene matches. The CDR3 has 11 residues. The CDR3 protein is CASNQGGKLFF. The CDR3 nucleotides read TGTGCCAGCAACCAGGGGGGGAAACTGTTTTTT.

The chain recombines TRBV27 with TRBJ1-6; D is unclear. Looked up from germline, CDR1 is MNHEY and CDR2 is SMNVEV (reference sequence). The V end lost 2 bases, the J end lost 7 bases, and 6 bases lay between the germline ends. CDR3 length: 13 residues. CDR3 protein: CASSLEGNSPLHF. The DNA of the CDR3 is TGTGCCAGCAGTTTAGAGGGCAATTCACCCCTCCACTTT.